This TCR beta chain was sequenced for a study of HIV-infected patients and healthy controls. This clonotype was recorded at least ten times. Reverse transcription used about 500 ng RNA and constant-region primers for alpha and beta. Alpha and beta chain libraries were made separately by chain-specific third strand synthesis with multiplexing indices. TCRdb ran MiXCR on the 5' RACE reads and lists one entry per CDR3 protein. The table records 10,000 to 15,000 distinct CDR3 sequences, approximately 4.9% of them present only once. All unsorted peripheral T cells were captured because whole blood was used without fractionation. Germline V lookup: CDR1 LGHNT, CDR2 FRNRAP. There are 15 residues in the CDR3. J lost 3 bases, V lost 6 bases, and 8 bases had no gene match.

V gene TRBV12-5 combines with J gene TRBJ1-5, with 7 bases that match TRBD1. The clonotype originates from an adult in good health. Sequencing was done on a sample of blood. This CDR3 is CASGTGTANNQPQHF. The CDR3 DNA follows: TGTGCTAGTGGGACCGGGACAGCCAACAATCAGCCCCAGCATTTT.